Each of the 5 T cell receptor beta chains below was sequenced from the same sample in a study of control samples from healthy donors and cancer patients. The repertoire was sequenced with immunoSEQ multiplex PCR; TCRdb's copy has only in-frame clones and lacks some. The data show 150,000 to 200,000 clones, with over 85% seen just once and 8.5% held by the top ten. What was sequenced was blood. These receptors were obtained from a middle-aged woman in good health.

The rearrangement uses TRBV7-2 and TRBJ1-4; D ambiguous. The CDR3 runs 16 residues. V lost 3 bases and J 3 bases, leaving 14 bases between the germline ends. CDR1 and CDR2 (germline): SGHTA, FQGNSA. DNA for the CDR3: TGTGCCAGCAGCTTTACGATATCAGTGTCTAATGAAAAACTGTTTTTT. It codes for CASSFTISVSNEKLFF.

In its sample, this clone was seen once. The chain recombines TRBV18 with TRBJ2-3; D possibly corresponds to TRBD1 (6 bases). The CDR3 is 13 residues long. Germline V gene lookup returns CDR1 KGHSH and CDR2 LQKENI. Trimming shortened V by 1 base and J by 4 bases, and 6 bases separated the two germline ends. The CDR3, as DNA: TGTGCCAGCTCACCACGACAGGCAGATACGCAGTATTTT. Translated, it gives CASSPRQADTQYF.

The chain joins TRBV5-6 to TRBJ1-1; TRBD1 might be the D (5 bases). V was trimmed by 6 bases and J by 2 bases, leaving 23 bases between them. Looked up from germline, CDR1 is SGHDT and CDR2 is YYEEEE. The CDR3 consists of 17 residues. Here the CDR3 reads CASTLTGEFKPNTEAFF. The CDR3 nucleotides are TGTGCCAGCACCCTAACGGGGGAATTTAAGCCTAACACTGAAGCTTTCTTT.

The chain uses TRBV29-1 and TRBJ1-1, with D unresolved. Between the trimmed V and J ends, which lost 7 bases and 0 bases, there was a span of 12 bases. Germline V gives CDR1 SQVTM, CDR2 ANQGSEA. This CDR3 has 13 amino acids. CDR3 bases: TGCAGCGCCGCACTGGGTATGAACACTGAAGCTTTCTTT. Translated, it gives CSAALGMNTEAFF.

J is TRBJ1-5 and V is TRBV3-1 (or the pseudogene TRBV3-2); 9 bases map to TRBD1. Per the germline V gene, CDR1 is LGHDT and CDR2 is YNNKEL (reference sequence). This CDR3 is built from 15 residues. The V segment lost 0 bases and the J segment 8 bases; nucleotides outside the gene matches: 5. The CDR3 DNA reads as TGTGCCAGCAGCCAAGATTGGACAGGGGCTGAGCCCCAGCATTTT. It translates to CASSQDWTGAEPQHF.